This T cell receptor (beta chain) came from a study of T cells in Graves' hyperthyroidism and ophthalmopathy. There were TCR beta CDR3 regions amplified from RNA transcripts. HTBI primers were employed in a first-round RT-PCR of the TCR CDR3. MiXCR was run by TCRdb on the multiplex PCR reads, yielding one entry per CDR3 protein. The sample lists about 400,000 distinct CDR3 sequences, more than 15% seen once, with roughly 15% in the top ten. Across 18 months, stable Graves' hyperthyroidism was marked by no progression to ophthalmopathy. Disease duration under 2 months; hyperthyroidism patients were aged 18 to 65. The CDR3 spans 15 residues. Trimming took off 0 bases at V and 9 bases at J, with 13 bases between the two ends. CDR1 and CDR2 (germline): SGDLS, YYNGEE.

The receptor was derived from a woman aged 18-29 years with Graves' hyperthyroidism. This chain joins TRBV9 and TRBJ1-6; no definite D call. Source material: blood. CDR3 sequence reads: CASSVDGDGSSPLHF. The CDR3 DNA sequence: TGTGCCAGCAGCGTAGATGGGGATGGGAGTTCACCCCTCCACTTT.